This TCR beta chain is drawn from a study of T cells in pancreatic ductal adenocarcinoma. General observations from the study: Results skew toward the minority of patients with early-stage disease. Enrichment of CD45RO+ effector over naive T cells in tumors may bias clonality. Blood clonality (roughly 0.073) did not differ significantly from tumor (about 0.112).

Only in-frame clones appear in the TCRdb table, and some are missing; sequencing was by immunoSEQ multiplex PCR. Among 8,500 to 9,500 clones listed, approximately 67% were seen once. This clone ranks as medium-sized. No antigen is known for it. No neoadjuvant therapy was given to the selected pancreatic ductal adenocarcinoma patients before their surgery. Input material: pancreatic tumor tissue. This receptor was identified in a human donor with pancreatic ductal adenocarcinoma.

CDR3 residues: CASSVGAGIGNEQFF. The CDR3 nucleotides are TGTGCCAGCAGTGTTGGAGCGGGAATTGGTAATGAGCAGTTCTTC. This rearrangement joins TRBV2 to TRBJ2-1; 7 bases line up with TRBD2. V dropped 4 bases and J dropped 7; count of bases not matched to a gene: 10. CDR1 is SNHLY, CDR2 FYNNEI, per germline. The CDR3 has 15 amino acids.